This is a list of T cell receptor beta chains from one sample in a study of T cells after posttransplantation cyclophosphamide. Clones were sequenced by immunoSEQ multiplex PCR, and TCRdb holds only the in-frame ones, with some missing. The sample is made up of some 18,000 clones, none counted only once. The specimen comprised PBMCs, sampled after allogeneic stem cell transplant with posttransplant cyclophosphamide. These receptors originate from a female patient aged 30 to 45 who received an allogeneic stem cell transplant from a related donor, was CMV-positive, and had no GVHD. Some T cells may originate from the graft donor. Both conserved end residues are part of each CDR3. A D gene is named only where the DNA matches it firmly. Some rows mark clone size as missing; the rest say once, few, many or name a class of expanded clone.

D gene | J gene | V gene | clone size | CDR3 DNA | CDR3 protein
- | TRBJ2-7 | TRBV19 | many | TGTGCCAGTAGTATGTCTAGCAGAAACTACGAGCAGTACTTC | CASSMSSRNYEQYF
- | TRBJ2-7 | TRBV19 | few | TGTGCCAGTAGTATAGCCCCGGTGCCCGGGTACGAGCAGTACTTC | CASSIAPVPGYEQYF
- | TRBJ1-1 | TRBV21-1 | many | TGTGCCAGCAGCAAAGAGGAATACAGGGGGCCGCAGAACACTGAAGCTTTCTTT | CASSKEEYRGPQNTEAFF
- | TRBJ2-4 | TRBV19 | many | TGTGCCAGTAGTATTGGGCGGGTCCTAGCCAAAAACATTCAGTACTTC | CASSIGRVLAKNIQYF
- | TRBJ1-1 | TRBV7-9 | - | TGTGCCAGCAGCTTCTCGACAGGGAACACTGAAGCTTTCTTT | CASSFSTGNTEAFF
- | TRBJ2-7 | TRBV30 | many | TGTGCCTGGAGTCCAAGGACCGGGACTCTTCTTTACGAGCAGTACTTC | CAWSPRTGTLLYEQYF
- | TRBJ2-3 | TRBV5-6 | many | TGTGCCAGCAGCTTGATCCTAGCAGATACGCAGTATTTT | CASSLILADTQYF
- | TRBJ2-1 | TRBV27 | many | TGTGCCAGCAGTTCATCCCCCGGGAGAGGGCGCGATGATGAGCAGTTCTTC | CASSSSPGRGRDDEQFF
TRBD2 | TRBJ2-2 | TRBV19 | many | TGTGCCAGTAGTCCTCGGACTAGCGGGAGGACCGGGGAGCTGTTTTTT | CASSPRTSGRTGELFF
- | TRBJ2-7 | TRBV21-1 | - | TGTGCCAGCAGCAAAGGGGTAGTCCTGAGCGAGCAGTACTTC | CASSKGVVLSEQYF
- | TRBJ1-1 | TRBV7-2 | many | TGTGCCAGCAGCTTGCAGGGTGCCCTCGACACTGAAGCTTTCTTT | CASSLQGALDTEAFF
- | TRBJ2-1 | TRBV28 | many | TGTGCCAGCAGTTTAGGGGGGACCTACAATGAGCAGTTCTTC | CASSLGGTYNEQFF
TRBD2 | TRBJ2-7 | TRBV5-6 | many | TGTGCCAGCAGCTTCTACGGGAGGGCCTACGAGCAGTACTTC | CASSFYGRAYEQYF
TRBD1 | TRBJ2-5 | TRBV19 | many | TGTGCCAGTAGTATAGTGGACAGGGCAGAGACCCAGTACTTC | CASSIVDRAETQYF
TRBD2 | TRBJ2-1 | TRBV27 | - | TGTGCCAGCAGTTTAACGGGACAGGGACTAGCGGGAGGGCCTGACGACAATGAGCAGTTCTTC | CASSLTGQGLAGGPDDNEQFF
- | TRBJ2-5 | TRBV28 | many | TGTGCCAGCAGTTTAAGTATAGACTTCCCCCGGACCCAGTACTTC | CASSLSIDFPRTQYF
TRBD1 | TRBJ1-1 | TRBV19 | medium-sized | TGTGCCAGTAGTCCTCAACGACAGGGGGCCCCTGAAGCTTTCTTT | CASSPQRQGAPEAFF
TRBD2 | TRBJ2-1 | TRBV10-3 | many | TGTGCCATCAGTGAGACAAGAACTAGCGGGAGCATCGGCGCGCACTTCTTC | CAISETRTSGSIGAHFF
TRBD1 | TRBJ1-1 | TRBV6-5 | many | TGTGCCAGCACAACAAGCAGGGGGCAGACTGAAGCTTTCTTT | CASTTSRGQTEAFF
TRBD2 | TRBJ2-1 | TRBV28 | many | TGTGCCAGCAGTTTACCGACTAGCGGGAGTTTTTACGAGCAGTTCTTC | CASSLPTSGSFYEQFF
TRBD1 | TRBJ2-2 | TRBV5-4 | many | TGTGCCAGCAGCCACCCAGACAGGGCGGCCGGGGAGCTGTTTTTT | CASSHPDRAAGELFF
- | TRBJ2-3 | TRBV9 | many | TGTGCCAGCAGCGCGAGAGGAAAAGGGGGTTTTGGCACAGATACGCAGTATTTT | CASSARGKGGFGTDTQYF
- | TRBJ2-1 | TRBV7-2 | many | TGTGCCAGCAGCTTGAGTGACGCGGCCTACAATGAGCAGTTCTTC | CASSLSDAAYNEQFF
TRBD2 | TRBJ2-1 | TRBV27 | many | TGTGCCAGCAGCCCCCTTCTGGTCGGACTAGTAAGAGCCAATGAGCAGTTCTTC | CASSPLLVGLVRANEQFF
TRBD2 | TRBJ2-1 | TRBV6-6 | many | TGTGCCAGCAGTTCGGGACTAGCGGGAGGCGAGCAGTTCTTC | CASSSGLAGGEQFF
- | TRBJ2-7 | TRBV6-1 | many | TGTGCCAGCACCCTCACAGGGAGCTACGAGCAGTACTTC | CASTLTGSYEQYF
TRBD2 | TRBJ2-3 | TRBV27 | many | TGTGCCAGCAGTTATTTAGCTAGCGGGAGGAGGCAGACAGATACGCAGTATTTT | CASSYLASGRRQTDTQYF
- | TRBJ1-6 | TRBV18 | few | TGTGCCAGCTCGCTGGGCGCGGGGGGGTCACCCCTCCACTTT | CASSLGAGGSPLHF
- | TRBJ2-7 | TRBV12-2 | many | TGTGCAAGTCGCTTAGGGAGAATAGCGAGCTACTACGAGCAGTACTTC | CASRLGRIASYYEQYF
TRBD1 | TRBJ2-3 | TRBV18 | many | TGTGCCAGCTCAATAGGGACAGTTAGGGATACGCAGTATTTT | CASSIGTVRDTQYF
- | TRBJ1-5 | TRBV30 | many | TGTGCCTTTTCCAGGCAGGACAATCAGCCCCAGCATTTT | CAFSRQDNQPQHF
TRBD1 | TRBJ1-1 | TRBV30 | many | TGTGCCTGGAGGAAGACAGGGGGCGCCGTCACTGAAGCTTTCTTT | CAWRKTGGAVTEAFF
- | TRBJ1-4 | TRBV28 | many | TGTGCCAGCAGCCCTTGGGGCCCAACTAATGAAAAACTGTTTTTT | CASSPWGPTNEKLFF
TRBD2 | TRBJ2-1 | TRBV11-3 | many | TGTGCCAGCAGCCCTGGGACTAGCGTATACAATGAGCAGTTCTTC | CASSPGTSVYNEQFF
TRBD2 | TRBJ2-3 | TRBV27 | many | TGTGCCAGCAGTTTGCTGTCTAGCGGGGTTAGCACAGATACGCAGTATTTT | CASSLLSSGVSTDTQYF
- | TRBJ2-5 | TRBV19 | many | TGTGCCAGTAGGCGATCCCACCCCCGTCAAGAGACCCAGTACTTC | CASRRSHPRQETQYF